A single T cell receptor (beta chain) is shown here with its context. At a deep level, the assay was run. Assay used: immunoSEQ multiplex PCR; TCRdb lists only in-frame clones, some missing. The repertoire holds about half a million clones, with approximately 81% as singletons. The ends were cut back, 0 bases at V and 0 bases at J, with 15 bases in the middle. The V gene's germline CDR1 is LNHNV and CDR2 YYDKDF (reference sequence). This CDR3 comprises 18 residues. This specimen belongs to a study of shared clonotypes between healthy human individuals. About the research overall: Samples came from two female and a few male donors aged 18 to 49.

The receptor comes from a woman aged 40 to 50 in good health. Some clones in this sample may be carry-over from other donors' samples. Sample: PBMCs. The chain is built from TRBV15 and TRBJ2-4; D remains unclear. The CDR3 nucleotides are TGTGCCACCAGCAGAGATTCGTCTTACTATTTAGCCAAAAACATTCAGTACTTC. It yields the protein CATSRDSSYYLAKNIQYF. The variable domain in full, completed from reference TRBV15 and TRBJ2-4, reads DAMVIQNPRYQVTQFGKPVTLSCSQTLNHNVMYWYQQKSSQAPKLLFHYYDKDFNNEADTPDNFQSRRPNTSFCFLDIRSPGLGDTAMYLCATSRDSSYYLAKNIQYFGAGTRLSVL.